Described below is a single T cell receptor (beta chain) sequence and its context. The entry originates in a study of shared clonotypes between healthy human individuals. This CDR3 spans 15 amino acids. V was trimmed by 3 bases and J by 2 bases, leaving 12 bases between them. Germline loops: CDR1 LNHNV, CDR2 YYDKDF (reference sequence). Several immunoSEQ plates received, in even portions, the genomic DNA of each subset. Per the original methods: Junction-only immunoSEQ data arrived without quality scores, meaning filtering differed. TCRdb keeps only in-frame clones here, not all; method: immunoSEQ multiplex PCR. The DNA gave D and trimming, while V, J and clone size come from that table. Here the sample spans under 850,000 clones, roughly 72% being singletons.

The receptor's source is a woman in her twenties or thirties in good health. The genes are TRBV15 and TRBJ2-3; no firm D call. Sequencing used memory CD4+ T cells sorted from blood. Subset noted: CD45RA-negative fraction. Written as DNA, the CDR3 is TGTGCCACCAGCAGGAACTTTGAGACCACAGATACGCAGTATTTT. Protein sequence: CATSRNFETTDTQYF.